A selection of T cell receptor beta chains follows, all from one sample in a study of CD8 T cells in ankylosing spondylitis. TCRdb re-called the 5' RACE reads with MiXCR, one entry per CDR3 protein. The sample holds just over 300,000 distinct CDR3 sequences; less than 25% are singletons and the top ten take about 3.7%. Sequencing used blood, either unsorted or a sorted T cell fraction (not recorded which). These receptors all stem from a female donor with ankylosing spondylitis or in good health (not recorded which). The CDR3 runs from the conserved cysteine through the conserved F or W. D genes are given only for firm matches. Clone size is stated in some rows and not others, as once, few, many or a class when expanded.

length,D,V,J,size,CDR3,DNA
15,NA,TRBV6-1,TRBJ2-7,many,CASKGGTPTSSEQYF,TGTGCCAGCAAGGGGGGGACTCCTACCAGTTCCGAGCAGTACTTC
12,NA,TRBV7-6,TRBJ2-2,NA,CASLTGTGELFF,TGTGCCAGCCTAACAGGGACCGGGGAGCTGTTTTTT
14,TRBD1,TRBV12-3/TRBV12-4,TRBJ1-6,many,CASSYWTGEAPLHF,TGTGCCAGCAGCTACTGGACAGGGGAAGCCCCCCTCCACTTT
13,NA,TRBV5-6,TRBJ1-1,few,CASSLTGTSQAFF,TGTGCCAGCAGCTTAACCGGGACAAGTCAAGCTTTCTTT
14,NA,TRBV5-1,TRBJ1-1,NA,CASSFPEEGTEAFF,TGCGCCAGCAGCTTCCCCGAGGAGGGGACTGAAGCTTTCTTT
13,NA,TRBV5-8,TRBJ2-1,few,CASSGGLLDEQFF,TGTGCCAGCAGCGGTGGCCTATTAGATGAGCAGTTCTTC
12,NA,TRBV20-1,TRBJ2-3,NA,CKVPDGTDTQYF,TGCAAAGTTCCGGACGGCACAGATACGCAGTATTTT
12,NA,TRBV6-5,TRBJ2-7,NA,CASARTVHEQYF,TGTGCCAGCGCGCGGACAGTGCACGAGCAGTACTTC
13,NA,TRBV9,TRBJ1-2,few,CASSALRTDGYTF,TGTGCCAGCAGCGCCCTGAGGACGGATGGCTACACCTTC
15,NA,TRBV18,TRBJ1-1,NA,CASSPATVTETEAFF,TGTGCCAGCTCACCTGCCACCGTTACGGAGACTGAAGCTTTCTTT
13,TRBD1,TRBV12-3/TRBV12-4,TRBJ1-2,NA,CASSLTGSGGYTF,TGTGCCAGCAGCCTGACAGGGTCGGGGGGCTACACCTTC
13,TRBD2,TRBV20-1,TRBJ2-3,NA,CSARTSGTDTQYF,TGCAGTGCTAGGACTAGCGGGACAGATACGCAGTATTTT
12,NA,TRBV10-3,TRBJ2-5,NA,CAISDRGEAQYF,TGTGCCATCAGTGATCGAGGAGAGGCCCAGTACTTC
13,NA,TRBV9,TRBJ1-1,NA,CASSVERHTEAFF,TGTGCCAGCAGCGTAGAAAGGCACACTGAAGCTTTCTTT
13,NA,TRBV7-2,TRBJ2-3,NA,CASSGLGSDTQYF,TGTGCCAGCAGCGGACTTGGGTCGGATACGCAGTATTTT
15,TRBD1,TRBV7-7,TRBJ2-1,many,CASSFGDSSVHEQFF,TGTGCTAGCAGCTTCGGGGACAGCTCGGTTCATGAGCAGTTCTTC
14,TRBD1,TRBV15,TRBJ2-3,few,CATSRDGTGLTQYF,TGTGCCACCAGCAGAGATGGGACAGGCCTTACGCAGTATTTT
14,NA,TRBV12-3/TRBV12-4,TRBJ1-5,NA,CASSTGNSNQPQHF,TGTGCCAGCAGTACAGGGAATAGCAATCAGCCCCAGCATTTT
15,NA,TRBV7-6,TRBJ1-5,many,CASSLDEGYNQPQHF,TGTGCCAGCAGCTTAGACGAGGGCTACAATCAGCCCCAGCATTTT
15,NA,TRBV4-1,TRBJ1-1,once,CASSQSEGWNTEAFF,TGCGCCAGCAGCCAGTCGGAGGGGTGGAACACTGAAGCTTTCTTT
15,TRBD1,TRBV6-2/TRBV6-3,TRBJ2-1,NA,CASSPDRRPYNEQFF,TGTGCCAGCAGTCCGGACAGGAGACCATACAATGAGCAGTTCTTC
12,NA,TRBV20-1,TRBJ2-5,NA,CSARDFQETQYF,TGCAGTGCTAGAGATTTCCAAGAGACCCAGTACTTC
14,TRBD1,TRBV20-1,TRBJ1-2,few,CSATLRSGGYGYTF,TGCAGTGCTACCCTCCGGTCAGGGGGCTATGGCTACACCTTC
15,TRBD2,TRBV27,TRBJ2-3,few,CATHPSGRMGDTQYF,TGTGCCACCCACCCCTCCGGGAGGATGGGAGATACGCAGTATTTT
11,NA,TRBV20-1,TRBJ1-1,few,CSARGGGEAFF,TGCAGTGCCCGGGGTGGAGGTGAAGCTTTCTTT
13,TRBD1,TRBV12-3/TRBV12-4,TRBJ1-2,few,CASTPDRVYGYTF,TGTGCCAGCACCCCGGACAGGGTTTATGGCTACACCTTC
14,TRBD2,TRBV20-1,TRBJ2-1,few,CSATSGRALNEQFF,TGCAGTGCTACTAGCGGGAGGGCTCTGAATGAGCAGTTCTTC
13,NA,TRBV18,TRBJ1-1,NA,CASSPDRTTEAFF,TGTGCCAGCTCACCAGACAGGACCACTGAAGCTTTCTTT
14,TRBD2,TRBV11-3,TRBJ2-2,NA,CASSLTGLGGELFF,TGTGCCAGCAGCTTAACGGGACTAGGCGGGGAGCTGTTTTTT